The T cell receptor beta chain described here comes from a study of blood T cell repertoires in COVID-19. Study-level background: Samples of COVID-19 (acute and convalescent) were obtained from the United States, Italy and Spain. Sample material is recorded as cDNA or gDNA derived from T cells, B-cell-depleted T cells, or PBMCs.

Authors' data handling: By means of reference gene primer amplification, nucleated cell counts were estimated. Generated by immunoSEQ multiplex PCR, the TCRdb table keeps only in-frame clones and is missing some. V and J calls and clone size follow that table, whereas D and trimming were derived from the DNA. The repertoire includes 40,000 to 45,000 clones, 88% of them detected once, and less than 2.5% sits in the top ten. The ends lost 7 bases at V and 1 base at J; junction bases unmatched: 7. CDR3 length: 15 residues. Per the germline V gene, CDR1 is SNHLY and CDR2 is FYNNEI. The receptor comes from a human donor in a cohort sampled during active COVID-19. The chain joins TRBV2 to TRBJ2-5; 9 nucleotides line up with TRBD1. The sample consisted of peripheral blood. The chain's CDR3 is CASMSGQGPQETQYF. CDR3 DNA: TGTGCCAGCATGTCCGGACAGGGGCCCCAAGAGACCCAGTACTTC.